The 31 T cell receptor beta chains given below trace back to one sample, sequenced in a study of OX40 agonist ivuxolimab in advanced cancers. Sequenced by immunoSEQ multiplex PCR; TCRdb stores in-frame clones only, minus some. Counted here are 57,000 or so clones, roughly 84% occurring once; the ten biggest clones make up roughly 0.6%. The sample in question was CD4+ or CD8+ T cells sorted from blood, obtained in a trial of the OX40 agonist ivuxolimab. Receptors were obtained from an adult with an advanced solid tumor such as melanoma, head and neck, liver or kidney cancer.

The rearrangement uses TRBV30 and TRBJ2-3, with 7 bases identical to TRBD1. V lost 8 bases and J lost 3; bases outside the gene matches: 8. This CDR3 contains 13 residues. The germline CDR1 and CDR2 sequences are GTSNPN and SVGIG (reference sequence). CDR3 sequence: CARGQENTDTQYF. The CDR3 DNA sequence: TGTGCCCGTGGACAGGAAAATACAGATACGCAGTATTTT.

The genes are TRBV19 and TRBJ1-2, with D unclear. Germline values: CDR1 LNHDA, CDR2 SQIVND (reference sequence). The V gene lost 6 bases and the J gene lost 1 base, with 12 bases spanning the gap. This CDR3 has 14 residues. The CDR3 loop is CASRSPYSNYGYTF. Written as DNA, the CDR3 is TGTGCCAGTAGATCCCCTTACAGTAACTATGGCTACACCTTC.

This clone occurred once. The chain joins TRBV30 to TRBJ1-2; D unresolved. Germline V gene data show CDR1 as GTSNPN and CDR2 as SVGIG (reference sequence). This CDR3 has 11 residues. Trimming stripped 1 base from V and 7 bases from J, with 7 bases between. This CDR3 reads CAWSGTAGYTF. For the CDR3, the DNA is TGTGCCTGGAGTGGGACTGCTGGCTACACCTTC. Supplemented by reference TRBV30 and TRBJ1-2, the full variable domain reads SQTIHQWPATLVQPVGSPLSLECTVEGTSNPNLYWYRQAAGRGLQLLFYSVGIGQISSEVPQNLSASRPQDRQFILSSKKLLLSDSGFYLCAWSGTAGYTFGSGTRLTVV.

The V gene is TRBV10-3, the J gene TRBJ2-3; 8 bases agree with TRBD2. J lost 11 bases, V lost 4 bases, and 17 bases had no gene match. The germline CDR1 and CDR2 sequences are ENHRY and SYGVKD. The CDR3 totals 16 residues. The DNA of the CDR3 is TGTGCCATCAGTGCTGGTTACGGGACTAGTCGTGTGGTGCAGTATTTT. This gives the protein CAISAGYGTSRVVQYF.

The J gene is TRBJ2-1, the V gene TRBV29-1; 9 nucleotides line up with TRBD1. Germline V lookup: CDR1 SQVTM, CDR2 ANQGSEA. The CDR3 loop spans 12 amino acids. With V trimmed by 7 bases and J by 6 bases, 4 bases remained unmatched. The CDR3: CSGGQGGNEQFF. The CDR3 region has the DNA TGCAGCGGGGGACAGGGAGGCAATGAGCAGTTCTTC.

The V call is TRBV7-2, the J call TRBJ2-5; D is unclear. CDR1 SGHTA and CDR2 FQGNSA come from the germline V gene. V was trimmed by 4 bases and J by 5 bases, leaving 11 bases between them. This CDR3 region has 13 residues. In nucleotides, the CDR3 is TGTGCCAGCAGCTCACCGGTTCGTGAGACCCAGTACTTC. Amino acids: CASSSPVRETQYF.

The chain carries TRBV6-5 and TRBJ2-7; TRBD2 aligns across 14 bases. Looked up from germline, CDR1 is MNHEY and CDR2 is SVGAGI. The CDR3 sequence is 14 residues long. The trim removed 7 bases at V and 7 bases at J, leaving 6 bases unmatched. CDR3 amino acids: CASTSGTSGREQYF. Written as DNA, the CDR3 is TGTGCCAGCACCTCTGGGACTAGCGGGAGAGAGCAGTACTTC.

The chain uses TRBV6-5 and TRBJ1-1, with D unclear. Germline-derived CDR1 and CDR2 are MNHEY and SVGAGI. There are 15 residues in the CDR3. V was cut by 6 bases and J by 1 base, with 15 bases left in between. The CDR3 DNA reads TGTGCCAGCAGCACGTTAGCCAGGCGGAACACTGAAGCTTTCTTT. It is translated as CASSTLARRNTEAFF.

This clone has a single count. J is TRBJ2-7 and V is TRBV2, with TRBD1 identical over 7 bases. Germline lookup yields CDR1 SNHLY and CDR2 FYNNEI. The trim removed 6 bases at V and 4 bases at J, leaving 12 bases unmatched. The CDR3 is 15 amino acids. The CDR3 is CASRDGGQASYEQYF. The CDR3 DNA follows: TGTGCCAGCAGAGACGGAGGACAGGCTTCGTACGAGCAGTACTTC.

This clone was found once. This chain joins TRBV11-2 and TRBJ1-5; a weak D match, TRBD1 (5 bases). V was cut by 4 bases and J by 3 bases, with 13 bases left in between. In germline, CDR1 is SGHAT, CDR2 FQNNGV. This CDR3 has 15 amino acids. The CDR3 spells CASSYYQGPNQPQHF. The DNA for the CDR3 is TGTGCCAGCAGCTATTATCAGGGCCCCAATCAGCCCCAGCATTTT.

The chain uses TRBV5-1 and TRBJ2-1, with 12 bases fitting TRBD2. V gave up 3 bases and J gave up 4 bases; unmatched junction bases: 2. The CDR3 covers 15 residues. CDR1 is SGHRS, CDR2 YFSETQ, per germline. The CDR3, as DNA: TGCGCCAGCAGCTCACTAGCGGGAGGATACAATGAGCAGTTCTTC. It yields the protein CASSSLAGGYNEQFF.

The J gene is TRBJ1-4, the V gene TRBV5-4; TRBD1 matches 7 bases. Germline-derived CDR1 and CDR2 are SGHNT and YYREEE (reference sequence). The V gene end was trimmed by 0 bases and the J gene end by 8 bases; junction bases not matched to a gene: 4. The CDR3 consists of 14 residues. CDR3 in amino acids: CASSLAQGGEKLFF. The CDR3 DNA reads TGTGCCAGCAGCTTGGCTCAGGGGGGCGAAAAACTGTTTTTT. Using reference TRBV5-4 and TRBJ1-4 for the parts outside the CDR3, the full variable domain is ETGVTQSPTHLIKTRGQQVTLRCSSQSGHNTVSWYQQALGQGPQFIFQYYREEENGRGNFPPRFSGLQFPNYSSELNVNALELDDSALYLCASSLAQGGEKLFFGSGTQLSVL.

This clone was seen a few times. This chain joins TRBV5-1 and TRBJ2-1; either TRBD1 or TRBD2 may supply D (6 bases each). Germline CDR1 and CDR2: SGHRS and YFSETQ. Trimming stripped 3 bases from V and 2 bases from J, with 9 bases between. The CDR3 loop spans 14 amino acids. The chain's CDR3 is CASSSGAPYNEQFF. The CDR3 DNA is TGCGCCAGCAGCTCGGGGGCCCCCTACAATGAGCAGTTCTTC.

V is TRBV5-8 and J is TRBJ2-3, with 10 positions matching TRBD2. The CDR3 extends over 14 amino acids. J was trimmed by 5 bases and V by 8 bases; bases with no gene match: 8. CDR1 is SGHTS and CDR2 is YDEGEE in the germline V gene. The CDR3 coding sequence is TGTGCCAGGAGGAGCGGGGGGGCCATAGATACGCAGTATTTT. It yields the protein CARRSGGAIDTQYF.

This rearrangement joins TRBV4-1 to TRBJ1-6, with 7 bases that match TRBD1. The V and J ends lost 0 bases and 7 bases, in that order; junction bases with no gene match: 6. Germline assignment: CDR1 MGHRA and CDR2 YSYEKL. The CDR3 is 16 residues long. The CDR3 sequence: CASSQDIGGFNSPLHF. The CDR3 coding sequence is TGCGCCAGCAGCCAAGATATAGGGGGCTTCAATTCACCCCTCCACTTT.

This clone was detected only once. The chain is built from TRBV4-2 and TRBJ2-7, with no clear D. The CDR3 is 17 amino acids. Trimming removed 0 bases at V and 1 base at J, with 16 bases between. Germline V gene sequence: CDR1 LGHNA, CDR2 YNFKEQ. The CDR3 DNA reads as TGTGCCAGCAGCCAAGATCTTAGGCAGAAGCGTTCCTACGAGCAGTACTTC. It encodes CASSQDLRQKRSYEQYF.

The V call is TRBV29-1, the J call TRBJ2-6; D call uncertain. The CDR3 length is 10 residues. The V gene's germline CDR1 is SQVTM and CDR2 ANQGSEA. The CDR3 loop reads CRGRANVLTF. CDR3 sequence (DNA): TGCAGGGGGAGGGCCAACGTCCTGACTTTC.

The V call is TRBV30, the J call TRBJ1-2; weak D call: TRBD1 (5 bases). CDR1 and CDR2 from the germline V gene are GTSNPN and SVGIG (reference sequence). CDR3 length equals 13 residues. The germline V and J ends were trimmed by 1 base and 4 bases, with 10 bases remaining between them. The CDR3 DNA sequence: TGTGCCTGGAGTGGGGGACTGTCCTATGGCTACACCTTC. This codes for CAWSGGLSYGYTF.

V and J are TRBV5-4 and TRBJ2-3; weak D call: TRBD2 (6 bases). V shed 2 bases and J shed 3 bases, with 13 bases lying between them. CDR1 and CDR2 from the germline V gene are SGHNT and YYREEE (reference sequence). The CDR3 runs 15 residues. The CDR3 reads CASSFGGMGTDTQYF. CDR3 nucleotide sequence: TGTGCCAGCAGCTTCGGAGGGATGGGTACAGATACGCAGTATTTT.

The chain is built from TRBV7-2 and TRBJ2-2; TRBD2 agrees at 13 bases. The CDR3 totals 16 residues. Trimming took 5 bases from V and 4 from J; bases not matched to a gene: 4. Germline lookup yields CDR1 SGHTA and CDR2 FQGNSA. Written as DNA, the CDR3 is TGTGCCAGCAGCCACGGGACTAGCGGGGTCACCGGGGAGCTGTTTTTT. It specifies CASSHGTSGVTGELFF.

The chain links TRBV5-1 to TRBJ1-5; no clear D. Germline V gene sequence: CDR1 SGHRS, CDR2 YFSETQ. CDR3 length: 16 residues. Trimming shortened V by 0 bases and J by 0 bases, and 10 bases separated the two germline ends. CDR3: CASSLVPGNSNQPQHF. The CDR3 coding sequence is TGCGCCAGCAGCTTGGTCCCAGGCAATAGCAATCAGCCCCAGCATTTT.

The V gene is TRBV6-5, the J gene TRBJ2-7; D gene unclear. V was pared by 2 bases and J by 3 bases, with 11 bases between. There are 14 residues in the CDR3. Germline V gene data show CDR1 as MNHEY and CDR2 as SVGAGI. The CDR3 bases are TGTGCCAGCAGTTACCAAGGCGGCTTCTACGAGCAGTACTTC. Translation: CASSYQGGFYEQYF.

As to this clone: The junction does not match germline at one end; this may be a read error. The rearrangement links TRBV14 to TRBJ1-1; possible D gene TRBD1, 5 bases. The CDR3 totals 15 residues. Germline V gives CDR1 SGHDN, CDR2 FVKESK. The CDR3 region is CASTQSLGATTEAFF. For the CDR3, the DNA is TGTGCCAGCACCCAAAGTCTTGGGGCGACCACTGAAGCTTTCTTT. Combining the CDR3 with reference TRBV14 and TRBJ1-1 gives the whole variable domain EAGVTQFPSHSVIEKGQTVTLRCDPISGHDNLYWYRRVMGKEIKFLLHFVKESKQDESGMPNNRFLAERTGGTYSTLKVQPAELEDSGVYFCASTQSLGATTEAFFGQGTRLTVV.

The V call is TRBV2, the J call TRBJ2-7; D gene ambiguous. Germline loops: CDR1 SNHLY, CDR2 FYNNEI. V was trimmed by 7 bases and J by 0 bases, leaving 16 bases between them. This CDR3 contains 15 residues. CDR3 sequence (DNA): TGTGCCAGCAAATGGGATCGACCCTTCTCCTACGAGCAGTACTTC. Encoded protein: CASKWDRPFSYEQYF.

The rearrangement links TRBV7-2 to TRBJ2-3; 8 nucleotides align to TRBD2. V lost 3 bases, J lost 3 bases, and 2 bases stayed unmatched. The CDR3 totals 14 residues. Germline V gene sequence: CDR1 SGHTA, CDR2 FQGNSA. DNA for the CDR3: TGTGCCAGCAGCTTCGGGGGGGCGACAGATACGCAGTATTTT. It encodes CASSFGGATDTQYF. The variable domain in full, with the rest retrieved from reference TRBV7-2 and TRBJ2-3, is GAGVSQSPSNKVTEKGKDVELRCDPISGHTALYWYRQSLGQGLEFLIYFQGNSAPDKSGLPSDRFSAERTGGSVSTLTIQRTQQEDSAVYLCASSFGGATDTQYFGPGTRLTVL.

This chain connects TRBV6-5 to TRBJ1-3; D gene uncertain. CDR1 and CDR2 from the germline V gene are MNHEY and SVGAGI. CDR3 length: 15 amino acids. V was cut by 3 bases and J by 2 bases, with 11 bases left in between. DNA of the CDR3: TGTGCCAGCAGTTATTCCTCCCTCGCTGGAAACACCATATATTTT. Translated: CASSYSSLAGNTIYF.

This sequence joins TRBV28 and TRBJ2-7; the D call may be TRBD1 or TRBD2 (5 bases each). CDR1 and CDR2 (germline): MDHEN, SYDVKM. The germline V and J ends were trimmed by 7 bases and 6 bases, with 22 bases remaining between them. The length of the CDR3 is 15 residues. The CDR3 DNA reads as TGTGCCAGCACGACTCGGGACCGACTGAGGGGCGAGCAGTACTTC. This codes for CASTTRDRLRGEQYF.

V gene TRBV18 combines with J gene TRBJ1-1, with D unclear. The V gene's germline CDR1 is KGHSH and CDR2 LQKENI. The CDR3 runs 14 residues. V was cut by 3 bases and J by 0 bases, with 8 bases left in between. CDR3 sequence (DNA): TGTGCCAGCTCACCCGACTCCATGAACACTGAAGCTTTCTTT. Encoded protein: CASSPDSMNTEAFF.

This chain uses TRBV4-1 with TRBJ2-4; possibly TRBD1 or TRBD2 for D (5 bases each). The CDR3 is 13 amino acids. Between the trimmed V and J ends, which lost 4 bases and 6 bases, there was a span of 10 bases. CDR1 and CDR2 (germline): MGHRA, YSYEKL. The CDR3 loop is CASSPFGTNIQYF. DNA of the CDR3: TGCGCCAGCAGCCCGTTCGGGACAAACATTCAGTACTTC.

This sequence joins TRBV2 and TRBJ2-2; D gene unclear. Per the germline V gene, CDR1 is SNHLY and CDR2 is FYNNEI. V lost 2 bases and J lost 1, with 11 bases in between. The CDR3 loop spans 16 amino acids. The CDR3 nucleotides are TGTGCCAGCAGTGAAATAGGGCGCGGGAACACCGGGGAGCTGTTTTTT. As protein: CASSEIGRGNTGELFF.

On this clone itself: This specimen includes other DNA sequences encoding the same CDR3. The chain is built from TRBV11-2 and TRBJ2-3; 8 nucleotides agree with TRBD1. The CDR3 has 14 residues. After removal of 5 bases from V and 3 bases from J, the junction contained 4 bases not matched to a gene. CDR1 is SGHAT and CDR2 is FQNNGV in the germline V gene. The CDR3 is CASSRGQGTDTQYF. The CDR3 DNA follows: TGTGCCAGCAGCAGAGGACAGGGAACAGATACGCAGTATTTT.